Listed here are 27 T cell receptor beta chains from one sample, sequenced in a study of technical replicates of blood from a few donors. TCRdb's copy holds only in-frame clones and misses some; the assay was immunoSEQ multiplex PCR. The sample carries 70,000 to 80,000 clones, just under 97% recorded once. Input material: T cells isolated from PBMCs. These receptors all stem from a human donor in good health.

CDR3 region: CASSIDGYEQYF. CDR3 DNA: TGTGCCAGTAGCATCGACGGGTACGAGCAGTACTTC. This chain joins TRBV19 and TRBJ2-7; D not resolved. The CDR3 is 12 amino acids. Germline V gene sequence: CDR1 LNHDA, CDR2 SQIVND (reference sequence). V lost 6 bases and J lost 4, with 10 bases in between. Using reference TRBV19 and TRBJ2-7 for the parts outside the CDR3, the full variable domain is DGGITQSPKYLFRKEGQNVTLSCEQNLNHDAMYWYRQDPGQGLRLIYYSQIVNDFQKGDIAEGYSVSREKKESFPLTVTSAQKNPTAFYLCASSIDGYEQYFGPGTRLTVT.

The chain combines TRBV11-2 with TRBJ1-1, with D maybe TRBD1 (5 bases). Germline values: CDR1 SGHAT, CDR2 FQNNGV. Trimming stripped 5 bases from V and 0 bases from J, with 13 bases between. This CDR3 is 15 amino acids long. CDR3 nucleotide sequence: TGTGCCAGCAGCCCAGGGCCAGACCTGAACACTGAAGCTTTCTTT. It yields the protein CASSPGPDLNTEAFF.

The chain employs TRBV10-2 and TRBJ2-7, with 14 bases identical to TRBD2. The ends lost 11 bases at V and 4 bases at J; junction bases unmatched: 7. The CDR3 runs to 14 residues. Germline V gene data show CDR1 as WSHSY and CDR2 as SAAADI. In nucleotides, the CDR3 is TGCGCCGCGGGGACTAGCGGGAGATTATACGAGCAGTACTTC. Translated, it gives CAAGTSGRLYEQYF.

This clone showed up just once. V is TRBV5-1 and J is TRBJ2-7; D may be TRBD2 (6 bases). The germline V gene has CDR1 SGHRS and CDR2 YFSETQ. With 0 bases removed from V and 5 bases from J, the gap between germline ends came to 21 bases. This CDR3 comprises 17 residues. DNA for the CDR3: TGCGCCAGCAGCTTGGAGATCCTCACCCGGGGGAGCGACGAGCAGTACTTC. Protein: CASSLEILTRGSDEQYF.

The chain carries TRBV10-3 and TRBJ2-7; TRBD1 is a possible D gene (6 bases). CDR1 ENHRY and CDR2 SYGVKD come from the germline V gene. Trimming stripped 4 bases from V and 1 base from J, with 17 bases between. CDR3 size: 16 residues. The CDR3 loop is CAISARGGVRSYEQYF. CDR3 sequence (DNA): TGTGCCATCAGTGCCCGAGGGGGTGTTCGGTCCTACGAGCAGTACTTC.

V usage is TRBV5-1 and J usage is TRBJ2-2; TRBD2 might be the D (6 bases). This CDR3 is 14 amino acids long. The germline V gene encodes CDR1 SGHRS and CDR2 YFSETQ. V was clipped by 4 bases and J by 8 bases, with 15 bases between them. The CDR3 sequence: CASSPPGLGGELFF. DNA of the CDR3: TGCGCCAGCAGCCCACCGGGACTGGGGGGGGAGCTGTTTTTT.

The chain employs TRBV7-9 and TRBJ2-2; TRBD1 is a possible D gene (6 bases). The germline gives CDR1 SEHNR, CDR2 FQNEAQ (reference sequence). This CDR3 has 16 residues. Trimming took off 5 bases at V and 4 bases at J, with 17 bases between the two ends. CDR3: CASSIWDTSSTGELFF. CDR3 in DNA: TGTGCCAGCAGCATCTGGGACACCTCTAGCACCGGGGAGCTGTTTTTT.

The V gene is TRBV6-1, the J gene TRBJ2-7, with D uncertain. CDR1 and CDR2 (germline): MNHNS, SASEGT. The germline V and J ends were trimmed by 2 bases and 5 bases, with 16 bases remaining between them. The CDR3 runs to 15 residues. DNA for the CDR3: TGTGCCAGCAGTGAACCTGGAGCCTCCCTGAACGAGCAGTACTTC. Protein sequence: CASSEPGASLNEQYF.

The V call is TRBV5-1, the J call TRBJ1-1; D unresolved. V was clipped by 0 bases and J by 4 bases, with 10 bases between them. CDR1 is SGHRS, CDR2 YFSETQ, per germline. This CDR3 contains 14 residues. In DNA form, the CDR3 reads TGCGCCAGCAGCTTGGGGGAGTTAAGCACTGAAGCTTTCTTT. It yields the protein CASSLGELSTEAFF.

The chain has TRBV19 and TRBJ1-1; TRBD1 aligns across 7 bases. The trim removed 1 base at V and 1 base at J, leaving 6 bases unmatched. The CDR3 extends over 16 amino acids. The germline CDR1 and CDR2 sequences are LNHDA and SQIVND (reference sequence). CDR3 in DNA: TGTGCCAGTAGTATAGTGTACCAGGGGGGGAACACTGAAGCTTTCTTT. Its translation is CASSIVYQGGNTEAFF.

The rearrangement joins TRBV2 to TRBJ1-5, with D possibly TRBD1 on 6 matching bases. Germline CDR1 and CDR2: SNHLY and FYNNEI. The length of the CDR3 is 14 residues. V was trimmed by 7 bases and J by 2 bases, leaving 12 bases between them. The CDR3 loop is CASNPRQGNQPQHF. CDR3 bases: TGTGCCAGCAACCCCCGACAGGGCAATCAGCCCCAGCATTTT.

The chain employs TRBV7-9 and TRBJ1-6; D is ambiguous. Per the germline V gene, CDR1 is SEHNR and CDR2 is FQNEAQ (reference sequence). With 6 bases removed from V and 6 bases from J, the gap between germline ends came to 12 bases. This CDR3 has 14 amino acids. For the CDR3, the DNA is TGTGCCAGCAGATTAACGGGAGGTAATTCACCCCTCCACTTT. Amino acids: CASRLTGGNSPLHF.

This rearrangement joins TRBV14 to TRBJ2-7, with 10 nucleotides matching TRBD2. This CDR3 region has 20 residues. The germline V gene has CDR1 SGHDN and CDR2 FVKESK. Trimming at V came to 0 bases and at J to 0 bases, leaving 14 bases not matched to a gene. CDR3 residues: CASSQDLWTSGSTSSYEQYF. CDR3 in DNA: TGTGCCAGCAGCCAAGATCTATGGACTAGCGGATCTACGAGCTCCTACGAGCAGTACTTC.

This clone showed up just once. The chain links TRBV19 to TRBJ2-2, with 7 bases fitting TRBD2. Losses at the gene ends were 7 bases for V and 5 bases for J; bases not matched to a gene: 13. Germline loops: CDR1 LNHDA, CDR2 SQIVND (reference sequence). CDR3 length: 16 residues. The CDR3 region is CASKRAGRGRTGELFF. CDR3 sequence (DNA): TGTGCCAGTAAACGAGCGGGGAGGGGAAGGACCGGGGAGCTGTTTTTT. The full variable domain, rest sourced from reference TRBV19 and TRBJ2-2, is DGGITQSPKYLFRKEGQNVTLSCEQNLNHDAMYWYRQDPGQGLRLIYYSQIVNDFQKGDIAEGYSVSREKKESFPLTVTSAQKNPTAFYLCASKRAGRGRTGELFFGEGSRLTVL.

The chain links TRBV6-5 to TRBJ1-6; no reliable D call. The CDR3 runs to 14 residues. Trimming stripped 5 bases from V and 4 bases from J, with 9 bases between. Germline CDR1 MNHEY, CDR2 SVGAGI. The CDR3 region has the DNA TGTGCCAGCAGTGAAACAGATTATAATTCACCCCTCCACTTT. Translating it yields CASSETDYNSPLHF.

The chain recombines TRBV27 with TRBJ1-1; D is ambiguous. Germline lookup yields CDR1 MNHEY and CDR2 SMNVEV (reference sequence). The length of the CDR3 is 14 residues. The V end was cut by 4 bases, the J end by 4 bases, with 13 bases between. The CDR3 is CASSSIDSGTEAFF. CDR3 bases: TGTGCCAGCAGTTCAATCGACTCGGGCACTGAAGCTTTCTTT.

The chain couples TRBV6-5 to TRBJ1-2; D is undetermined. Trimming cost V 2 bases and J 7 bases, with 8 bases left between them. The CDR3 has 12 amino acids. CDR1 is MNHEY, CDR2 SVGAGI, per germline. CDR3 region: CASSYGDAGYTF. The DNA for the CDR3 is TGTGCCAGCAGTTACGGAGACGCTGGCTACACCTTC.

This clone was observed a single time. DNA of the CDR3: TGTGCCAGCCTGAAGGGGGTTGCCGTCCCGACCGGGGAGCTGTTTTTT. Translating it yields CASLKGVAVPTGELFF. The rearrangement uses TRBV2 and TRBJ2-2; possibly TRBD1 for D (6 bases). Trimming shortened V by 8 bases and J by 5 bases, and 21 bases separated the two germline ends. This CDR3 has 16 residues. The germline V gene encodes CDR1 SNHLY and CDR2 FYNNEI.

The rearrangement joins TRBV27 to TRBJ2-7; tentatively, D is TRBD1 (5 bases). This CDR3 spans 13 amino acids. Germline CDR1 MNHEY, CDR2 SMNVEV (reference sequence). V lost 2 bases to trimming and J lost 5 bases, with 10 bases between them. The CDR3 spells CASSLRNRNEQYF. CDR3 DNA: TGTGCCAGCAGTTTACGGAACAGGAACGAGCAGTACTTC.

The rearrangement uses TRBV7-2 and TRBJ1-3, with 10 bases that match TRBD1. J gave up 3 bases and V 4 bases, and 6 bases lay outside the gene matches. Germline assignment: CDR1 SGHTA and CDR2 FQGNSA. This CDR3 is 16 amino acids long. The CDR3 loop is CASSSMGQGLGNTIYF. CDR3 sequence (DNA): TGTGCCAGCAGCTCAATGGGACAGGGGCTTGGAAACACCATATATTTT.

This chain links TRBV4-1 with TRBJ1-4; D possibly corresponds to TRBD1 (5 bases). CDR3 length: 19 residues. From germline, CDR1 is MGHRA and CDR2 YSYEKL. Trimming left V 1 base short and J 4 bases short, with 22 bases between. The chain's CDR3 is CASSQAGGKGTSGNEKLFF. Here the CDR3 DNA reads TGCGCCAGCAGCCAAGCTGGCGGCAAGGGGACTAGTGGTAATGAAAAACTGTTTTTT.

The V and J genes are TRBV29-1 and TRBJ2-7, with a weak D call TRBD1 (6 bases). Germline lookup yields CDR1 SQVTM and CDR2 ANQGSEA. Trimming shortened V by 7 bases and J by 4 bases, and 11 bases separated the two germline ends. The CDR3 consists of 11 residues. DNA of the CDR3: TGCAGCGCCGGACAGAGATACGAGCAGTACTTC. As protein: CSAGQRYEQYF.

The chain links TRBV29-1 to TRBJ1-4; D is uncertain. The CDR3 has 10 residues. Deletions cut 7 bases from V and 10 bases from J, with 10 bases between. Per germline, CDR1 SQVTM and CDR2 ANQGSEA. CDR3 DNA sequence: TGCAGCGCTTACCATAGAAAACTGTTTTTT. Amino acids: CSAYHRKLFF.

The chain has TRBV29-1 and TRBJ2-1; 8 bases are shared with TRBD1. This CDR3 has 12 residues. Unmatched junction bases numbered 4, after V lost 7 bases and J lost 5 bases. CDR1 is SQVTM and CDR2 is ANQGSEA in the germline V gene. DNA of the CDR3: TGCAGCGGGGACAGGTCCAACAATGAGCAGTTCTTC. Translation gives CSGDRSNNEQFF.

The chain couples TRBV11-3 to TRBJ1-1; 12 nucleotides agree with TRBD1. Germline values: CDR1 SGHNT, CDR2 YENEEA. This CDR3 contains 16 residues. After removal of 3 bases from V and 6 bases from J, the junction contained 8 bases not matched to a gene. In DNA, the CDR3 is TGTGCCAGCAGCTTTCCGGGACAGGGGGCTCTGGCTGAAGCTTTCTTT. It encodes CASSFPGQGALAEAFF.

This rearrangement joins TRBV5-1 to TRBJ2-1; 11 bases agree with TRBD2. The CDR3 is 15 amino acids. V gave up 4 bases and J gave up 7 bases; unmatched junction bases: 7. The germline CDR1 and CDR2 sequences are SGHRS and YFSETQ. The CDR3 DNA reads as TGCGCCAGCAGCCCACTAGCGGGGGCGAGGAATGAGCAGTTCTTC. Amino acids: CASSPLAGARNEQFF.

The J gene is TRBJ1-1, the V gene TRBV7-9, with a weak D call TRBD1 (5 bases). The V end was cut by 3 bases, the J end by 5 bases, with 16 bases between. Germline CDR1 is SEHNR and CDR2 is FQNEAQ (reference sequence). The CDR3 length is 15 residues. DNA of the CDR3: TGTGCCAGCAGCTTTTTTCGGGGGTTAAGGACTGAAGCTTTCTTT. It encodes CASSFFRGLRTEAFF.